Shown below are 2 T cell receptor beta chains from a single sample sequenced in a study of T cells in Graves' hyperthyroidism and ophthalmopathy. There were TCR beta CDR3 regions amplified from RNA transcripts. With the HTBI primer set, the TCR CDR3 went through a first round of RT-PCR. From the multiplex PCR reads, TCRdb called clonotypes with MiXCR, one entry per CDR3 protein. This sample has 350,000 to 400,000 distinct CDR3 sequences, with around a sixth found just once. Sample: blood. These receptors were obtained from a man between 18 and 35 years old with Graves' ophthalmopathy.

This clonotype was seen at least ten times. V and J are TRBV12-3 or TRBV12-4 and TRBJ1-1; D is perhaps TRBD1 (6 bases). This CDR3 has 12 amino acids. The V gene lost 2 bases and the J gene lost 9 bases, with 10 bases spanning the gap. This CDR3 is CASSLSDSKAFF. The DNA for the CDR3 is TGTGCCAGCAGTTTATCGGACAGCAAAGCTTTCTTT.

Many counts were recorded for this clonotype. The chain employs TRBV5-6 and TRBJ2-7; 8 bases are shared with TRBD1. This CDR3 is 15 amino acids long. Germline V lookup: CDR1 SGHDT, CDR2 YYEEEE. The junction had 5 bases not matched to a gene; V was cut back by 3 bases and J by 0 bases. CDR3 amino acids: CASSSWDRTSYEQYF. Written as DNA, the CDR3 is TGTGCCAGCAGCTCATGGGACAGGACCTCCTACGAGCAGTACTTC.